The present T cell receptor (beta chain) was sequenced within a study of T cell repertoires in cytomegalovirus infection. The CDR3 sequence is 12 residues long. Germline-derived CDR1 and CDR2 are SGHTA and FQGNSA. Trimming took 8 bases from V and 4 from J, leaving 9 bases between them. This clonotype came up many times. TCRdb analysed the reads with MiXCR anew, one entry per CDR3 protein. Of fewer than 200,000 distinct CDR3 sequences listed, 13% to 15% were seen once; the top ten hold 25% to 30%. The receptor was isolated from a human donor in good health (CMV status not recorded). Some clones in this sample may be carry-over from other donors' samples. Sample: PBMCs. The chain employs TRBV7-2 and TRBJ1-3, with D hard to call. The CDR3 here is CASSLVGNTIYF. The CDR3 nucleotides are TGTGCCAGCTCCCTAGTGGGAAACACCATATATTTT.